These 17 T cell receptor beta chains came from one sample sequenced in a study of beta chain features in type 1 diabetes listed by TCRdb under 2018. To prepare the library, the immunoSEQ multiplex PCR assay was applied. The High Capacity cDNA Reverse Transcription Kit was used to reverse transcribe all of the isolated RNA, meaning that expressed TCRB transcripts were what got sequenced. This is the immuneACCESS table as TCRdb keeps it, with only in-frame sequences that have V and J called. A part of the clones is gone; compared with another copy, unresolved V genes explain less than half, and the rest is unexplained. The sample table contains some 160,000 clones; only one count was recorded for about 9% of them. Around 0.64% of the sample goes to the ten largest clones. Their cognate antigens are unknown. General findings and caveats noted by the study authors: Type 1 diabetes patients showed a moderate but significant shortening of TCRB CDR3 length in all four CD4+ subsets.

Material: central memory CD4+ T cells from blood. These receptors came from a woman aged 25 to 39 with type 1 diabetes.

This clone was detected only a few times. The CDR3 here is CASSLGLATHQETQYF. CDR3 DNA sequence: TGCGCCAGCAGCTTGGGACTAGCGACCCACCAAGAGACCCAGTACTTC. This rearrangement joins TRBV5-1 to TRBJ2-5, with 8 nucleotides matching TRBD2. CDR1 SGHRS and CDR2 YFSETQ come from the germline V gene. The CDR3 covers 16 residues. V lost 0 bases, J lost 0 bases, and 4 bases stayed unmatched.

CDR3 sequence reads: CASSQDSAGNSYEQYF. CDR3 nucleotide sequence: TGCGCCAGCAGCCAAGATTCGGCAGGAAACTCCTACGAGCAGTACTTC. This chain connects TRBV4-1 to TRBJ2-7; D unresolved. V gave up 0 bases and J gave up 0 bases, with 12 bases separating them. CDR3 size: 16 residues. From germline, CDR1 is MGHRA and CDR2 YSYEKL.

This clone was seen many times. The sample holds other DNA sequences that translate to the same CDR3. The CDR3 sequence is CATETSGTDTQYF. The CDR3 DNA reads as TGTGCCACCGAGACTAGCGGGACAGATACGCAGTATTTT. The V gene is TRBV19, the J gene TRBJ2-3, with 10 bases identical to TRBD2. CDR3 size: 13 residues. The ends lost 10 bases at V and 3 bases at J; junction bases unmatched: 4. From germline, CDR1 is LNHDA and CDR2 SQIVND (reference sequence).

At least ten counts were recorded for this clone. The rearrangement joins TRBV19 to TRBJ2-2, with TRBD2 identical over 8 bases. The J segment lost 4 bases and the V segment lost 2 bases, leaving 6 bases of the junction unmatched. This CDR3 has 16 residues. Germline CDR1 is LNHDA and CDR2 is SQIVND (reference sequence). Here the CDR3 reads CASSIIGTRTTGELFF. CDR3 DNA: TGTGCCAGTAGTATAATAGGGACTAGGACCACCGGGGAGCTGTTTTTT.

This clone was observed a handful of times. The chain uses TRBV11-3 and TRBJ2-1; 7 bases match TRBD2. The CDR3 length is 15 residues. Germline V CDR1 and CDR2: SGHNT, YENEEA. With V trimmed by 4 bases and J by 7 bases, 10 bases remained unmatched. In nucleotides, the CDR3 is TGTGCCAGCAGCTCGAGACTAGCTAAAAGGAATGAGCAGTTCTTC. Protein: CASSSRLAKRNEQFF.

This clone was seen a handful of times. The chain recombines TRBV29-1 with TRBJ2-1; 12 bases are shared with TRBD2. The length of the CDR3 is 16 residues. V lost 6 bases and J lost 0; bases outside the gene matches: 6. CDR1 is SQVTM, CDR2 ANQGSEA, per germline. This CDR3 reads CSVNPSGRVSYNEQFF. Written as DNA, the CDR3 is TGCAGCGTCAACCCTAGCGGGAGGGTCTCCTACAATGAGCAGTTCTTC.

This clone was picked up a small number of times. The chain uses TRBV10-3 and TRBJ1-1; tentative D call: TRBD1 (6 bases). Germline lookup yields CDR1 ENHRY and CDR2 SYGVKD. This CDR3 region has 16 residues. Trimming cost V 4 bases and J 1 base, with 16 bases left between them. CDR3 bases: TGTGCCATCAGTGGGGGCCATACAGGGAAGAACACTGAAGCTTTCTTT. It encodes CAISGGHTGKNTEAFF.

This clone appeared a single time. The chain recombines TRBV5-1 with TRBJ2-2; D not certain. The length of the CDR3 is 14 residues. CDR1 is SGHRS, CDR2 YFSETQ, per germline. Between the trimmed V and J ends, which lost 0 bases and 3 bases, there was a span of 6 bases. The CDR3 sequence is CASSLDYDTGELFF. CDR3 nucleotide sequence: TGCGCCAGCAGCTTGGACTACGACACCGGGGAGCTGTTTTTT.

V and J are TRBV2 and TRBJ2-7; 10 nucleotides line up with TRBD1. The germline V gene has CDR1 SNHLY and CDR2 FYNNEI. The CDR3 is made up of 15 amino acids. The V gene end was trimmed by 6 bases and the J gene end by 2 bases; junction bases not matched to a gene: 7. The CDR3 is CASSSGTGAPYEQYF. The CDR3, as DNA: TGTGCCAGCAGCTCCGGGACAGGGGCCCCCTACGAGCAGTACTTC.

This CDR3 reads CASSWLGRGYEQYF. DNA for the CDR3: TGTGCCAGCAGCTGGCTGGGCAGGGGCTACGAGCAGTACTTC. The rearrangement links TRBV7-8 to TRBJ2-7, with D possibly matching TRBD1 (6 bases). This CDR3 comprises 14 residues. Trimming left V 4 bases short and J 3 bases short, with 13 bases between. CDR1 and CDR2 from the germline V gene are SGHVS and FQNEAQ.

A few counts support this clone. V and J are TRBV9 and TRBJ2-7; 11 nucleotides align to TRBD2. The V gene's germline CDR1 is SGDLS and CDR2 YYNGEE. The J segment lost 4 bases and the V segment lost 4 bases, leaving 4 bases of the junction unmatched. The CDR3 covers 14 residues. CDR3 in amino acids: CASSFGTSGYEQYF. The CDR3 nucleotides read TGTGCCAGCAGCTTCGGGACTAGCGGTTACGAGCAGTACTTC.

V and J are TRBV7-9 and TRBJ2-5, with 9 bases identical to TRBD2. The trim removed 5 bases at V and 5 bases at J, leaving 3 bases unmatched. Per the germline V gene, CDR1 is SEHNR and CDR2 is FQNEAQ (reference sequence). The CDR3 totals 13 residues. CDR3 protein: CASSTTSGETQYF. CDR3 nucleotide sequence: TGTGCCAGCAGCACTACTAGCGGGGAGACCCAGTACTTC.

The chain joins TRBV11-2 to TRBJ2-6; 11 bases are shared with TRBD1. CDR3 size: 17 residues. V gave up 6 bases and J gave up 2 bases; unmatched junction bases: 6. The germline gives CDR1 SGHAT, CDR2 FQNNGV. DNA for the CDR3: TGTGCCAGCAGGGTCGGACAGGGGGCAACTGGGGCCAACGTCCTGACTTTC. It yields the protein CASRVGQGATGANVLTF. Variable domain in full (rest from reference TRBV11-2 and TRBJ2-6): EAGVAQSPRYKIIEKRQSVAFWCNPISGHATLYWYQQILGQGPKLLIQFQNNGVVDDSQLPKDRFSAERLKGVDSTLKIQPAKLEDSAVYLCASRVGQGATGANVLTFGAGSRLTVL.

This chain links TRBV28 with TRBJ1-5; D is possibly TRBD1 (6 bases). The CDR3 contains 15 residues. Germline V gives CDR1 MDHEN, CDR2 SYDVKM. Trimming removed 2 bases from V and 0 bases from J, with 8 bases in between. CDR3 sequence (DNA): TGTGCCAGCAGTTTAGACAGGAATAGCAATCAGCCCCAGCATTTT. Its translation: CASSLDRNSNQPQHF.

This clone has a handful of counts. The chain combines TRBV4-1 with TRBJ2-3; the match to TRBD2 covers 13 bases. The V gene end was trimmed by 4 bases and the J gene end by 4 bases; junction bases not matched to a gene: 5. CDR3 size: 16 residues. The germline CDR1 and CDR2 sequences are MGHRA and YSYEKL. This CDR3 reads CASSLRTSGSADTQYF. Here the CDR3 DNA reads TGCGCCAGCAGCCTACGGACTAGCGGGAGTGCAGATACGCAGTATTTT.

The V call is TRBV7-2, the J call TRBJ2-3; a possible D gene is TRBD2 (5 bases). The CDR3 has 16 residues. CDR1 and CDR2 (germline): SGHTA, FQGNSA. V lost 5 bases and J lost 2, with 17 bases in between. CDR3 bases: TGTGCCAGCAGCCTGGGCCAGCGGAGATTCACAGATACGCAGTATTTT. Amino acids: CASSLGQRRFTDTQYF.

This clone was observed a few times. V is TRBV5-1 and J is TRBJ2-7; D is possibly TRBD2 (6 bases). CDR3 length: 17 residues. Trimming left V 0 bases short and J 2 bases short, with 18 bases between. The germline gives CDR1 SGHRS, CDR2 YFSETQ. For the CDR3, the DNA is TGCGCCAGCAGCTTGGAACCGAGGGCTAGCGTCACCTACGAGCAGTACTTC. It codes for CASSLEPRASVTYEQYF.